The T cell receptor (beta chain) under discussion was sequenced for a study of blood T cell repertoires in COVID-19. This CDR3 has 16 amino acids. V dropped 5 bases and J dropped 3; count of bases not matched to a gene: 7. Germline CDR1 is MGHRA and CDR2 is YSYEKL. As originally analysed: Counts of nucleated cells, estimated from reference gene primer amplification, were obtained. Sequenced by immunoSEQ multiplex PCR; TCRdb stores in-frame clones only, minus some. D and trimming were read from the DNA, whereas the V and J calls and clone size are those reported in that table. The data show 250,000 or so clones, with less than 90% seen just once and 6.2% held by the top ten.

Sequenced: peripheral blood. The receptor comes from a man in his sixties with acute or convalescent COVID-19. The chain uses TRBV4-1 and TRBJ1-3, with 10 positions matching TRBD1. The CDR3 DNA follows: TGCGCCAGCAGCACGACAGGGGGCGCGAATGGAAACACCATATATTTT. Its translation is CASSTTGGANGNTIYF.